The 20 T cell receptor beta chains reported below all come from one sample, sequenced in a study of blood T cell repertoires in COVID-19. Here immunoSEQ multiplex PCR was the method, and the copy in TCRdb shows in-frame clones only, minus some. The data hold 350,000 to 550,000 clones, with roughly nine tenths observed a single time. The specimen sequenced was PBMCs or T cells enriched from blood (not recorded which). The receptors originated from a young man who had recovered from COVID-19.

V is TRBV10-3 and J is TRBJ1-6; D not certain. CDR1 and CDR2 (germline): ENHRY, SYGVKD. The germline V and J ends were trimmed by 7 bases and 2 bases, with 9 bases remaining between them. The CDR3 contains 14 residues. The CDR3 loop reads CAIKSGPYNSPLHF. CDR3 nucleotide sequence: TGTGCCATCAAGAGTGGTCCCTATAATTCACCCCTCCACTTT.

V and J are TRBV28 and TRBJ1-2; D not resolved. The CDR3 contains 13 residues. V was cut by 6 bases and J by 4 bases, with 12 bases left in between. CDR1 and CDR2 from the germline V gene are MDHEN and SYDVKM. CDR3 in amino acids: CASRPTLSYGYTF. CDR3 nucleotide sequence: TGTGCCAGCAGACCAACCCTATCCTATGGCTACACCTTC.

This clone has only one observation. V is TRBV7-9 and J is TRBJ1-6; perhaps TRBD1 as D (6 bases). V lost 2 bases and J 4 bases, leaving 12 bases between the germline ends. The CDR3 consists of 16 residues. Germline V CDR1 and CDR2: SEHNR, FQNEAQ (reference sequence). In DNA, the CDR3 is TGTGCCAGCAGCTTACAGGGGCCCGTGTATAATTCACCCCTCCACTTT. Encoded protein: CASSLQGPVYNSPLHF.

This chain connects TRBV7-9 to TRBJ2-5; tentative D call: TRBD1 (7 bases). Trimming left V 3 bases short and J 7 bases short, with 18 bases between. Germline V gives CDR1 SEHNR, CDR2 FQNEAQ (reference sequence). The CDR3 contains 15 residues. CDR3 nucleotides: TGTGCCAGCAGCTTGGGGGGACAGTGGTTGGGGACCCAGTACTTC. It is translated as CASSLGGQWLGTQYF.

The chain links TRBV7-6 to TRBJ2-1; 7 bases are shared with TRBD2. V dropped 2 bases and J dropped 4; count of bases not matched to a gene: 8. CDR3 length: 16 residues. The germline V gene encodes CDR1 SGHVS and CDR2 FNYEAQ. The CDR3 protein is CASSLRGGSSYNEQFF. The CDR3 region has the DNA TGTGCCAGCAGCTTAAGGGGCGGGAGTAGTTACAATGAGCAGTTCTTC.

This clone was counted once. The chain links TRBV29-1 to TRBJ2-3; D is possibly TRBD2 (6 bases). The germline gives CDR1 SQVTM, CDR2 ANQGSEA. With 4 bases removed from V and 5 bases from J, the gap between germline ends came to 13 bases. The CDR3 length is 13 residues. The CDR3 sequence is CSVGGEVGDTQYF. In DNA, the CDR3 is TGCAGCGTTGGAGGGGAGGTGGGAGATACGCAGTATTTT.

As regards this clone: In the same sample, other DNA sequences code for this CDR3. This chain connects TRBV6-1 to TRBJ1-2, with 8 nucleotides matching TRBD1. Germline trimming cut 0 bases from V and 6 bases from J; bases unmatched to any gene: 3. This CDR3 has 14 residues. The germline gives CDR1 MNHNS, CDR2 SASEGT. This CDR3 reads CASSEALQGDGYTF. Here the CDR3 DNA reads TGTGCCAGCAGTGAAGCGTTACAGGGGGATGGCTACACCTTC.

The CDR3 DNA reads TGTGCCAGCTCACGACTAAGTGGACTTGGGTTCAATGAGCAGTTCTTC. Its translation is CASSRLSGLGFNEQFF. The genes are TRBV18 and TRBJ2-1; D possibly corresponds to TRBD2 (5 bases). Trimming shortened V by 4 bases and J by 6 bases, and 19 bases separated the two germline ends. The CDR3 has 16 amino acids. The germline gives CDR1 KGHSH, CDR2 LQKENI.

This clone was seen just once. The chain employs TRBV11-2 and TRBJ2-2; D call uncertain. The CDR3 loop spans 14 amino acids. Germline CDR1 SGHAT, CDR2 FQNNGV. The ends were cut back, 4 bases at V and 2 bases at J, with 8 bases in the middle. As DNA, the CDR3 is TGTGCCAGCAGCTGGCCCTTTAACACCGGGGAGCTGTTTTTT. Translated, it gives CASSWPFNTGELFF.

This clone showed up just a few times. The V call is TRBV28, the J call TRBJ1-5; D is uncertain. The CDR3 spans 15 residues. Germline CDR1 and CDR2: MDHEN and SYDVKM. Between the trimmed V and J ends, which lost 7 bases and 1 base, there was a span of 14 bases. The CDR3 is CASNTFRPSNQPQHF. The CDR3 DNA reads TGTGCCAGCAACACCTTCCGTCCGAGCAATCAGCCCCAGCATTTT.

The rearrangement joins TRBV28 to TRBJ2-1; D unclear. Germline V gene data show CDR1 as MDHEN and CDR2 as SYDVKM. The CDR3 extends over 11 amino acids. Trimming stripped 2 bases from V and 9 bases from J, with 5 bases between. CDR3 sequence (DNA): TGTGCCAGCAGTTTACAGGTTGAGCAGTTCTTC. Its protein is CASSLQVEQFF.

The chain joins TRBV6-2 or TRBV6-3 to TRBJ2-3, with TRBD1 matching over 10 bases. The CDR3 runs 14 residues. Trimming removed 4 bases from V and 4 bases from J; junction bases left unmatched: 2. The germline V gene has CDR1 MNHEY and CDR2 SVGEGT. CDR3 bases: TGTGCCAGCAGTTGGACAGGGGGGTCAGATACGCAGTATTTT. Residues: CASSWTGGSDTQYF.

This clone was detected only a few times. The genes are TRBV6-5 and TRBJ1-1; no reliable D call. CDR3 size: 12 residues. The germline CDR1 and CDR2 sequences are MNHEY and SVGAGI. V was trimmed by 11 bases and J by 1 base, leaving 11 bases between them. CDR3 amino acids: CAAEVGNTEAFF. CDR3 DNA sequence: TGTGCCGCCGAGGTTGGGAACACTGAAGCTTTCTTT.

The chain employs TRBV3-1 (or the pseudogene TRBV3-2) and TRBJ2-1, with 9 positions matching TRBD2. This CDR3 region has 15 residues. The germline gives CDR1 LGHDT, CDR2 YNNKEL (reference sequence). V was clipped by 3 bases and J by 1 base; unmatched bases: 1. The CDR3 region has the DNA TGTGCCAGCAGCCATAGCGGGGGATCCTACAATGAGCAGTTCTTC. It specifies CASSHSGGSYNEQFF.

This sequence joins TRBV5-5 and TRBJ2-1, with 15 bases fitting TRBD2. This CDR3 has 16 residues. The V gene's germline CDR1 is SGHKS and CDR2 YYEKEE (reference sequence). V lost 5 bases to trimming and J lost 5 bases; unmatched junction nucleotides: 5. In DNA, the CDR3 is TGTGCCAGCAGGGAAGGACTAGCGGGAGGGGACAATGAGCAGTTCTTC. It translates to CASREGLAGGDNEQFF.

The chain carries TRBV5-1 and TRBJ2-7, with 14 bases identical to TRBD2. In germline, CDR1 is SGHRS, CDR2 YFSETQ. Germline trimming cut 0 bases from V and 7 bases from J; bases unmatched to any gene: 18. CDR3 length: 20 residues. CDR3 in DNA: TGCGCCAGCAGCTTGGTTCCTAAGACTAGCGGGAGGGCCCCCTCTCGGGAGCAGTACTTC. It encodes CASSLVPKTSGRAPSREQYF.

V usage is TRBV7-3 and J usage is TRBJ2-5, with 10 bases aligning to TRBD2. Trimming removed 5 bases from V and 4 bases from J; junction bases left unmatched: 7. The V gene's germline CDR1 is SGHTA and CDR2 FQGTGA. The CDR3 length is 15 residues. The CDR3 region has the DNA TGTGCCAGCAGCCAACAAGCGGGAGGGTCAGAGACCCAGTACTTC. This translates into CASSQQAGGSETQYF.

V gene TRBV2 combines with J gene TRBJ1-5, with D uncertain. The CDR3 is 14 residues long. Deletions cut 4 bases from V and 5 bases from J, with 12 bases between. Germline CDR1 SNHLY, CDR2 FYNNEI. The CDR3 DNA reads as TGTGCCAGCAGTGGGTCCCAGGTAGATCAGCCCCAGCATTTT. It specifies CASSGSQVDQPQHF. The variable domain in full, completed from reference TRBV2 and TRBJ1-5, reads EPEVTQTPSHQVTQMGQEVILRCVPISNHLYFYWYRQILGQKVEFLVSFYNNEISEKSEIFDDQFSVERPDGSNFTLKIRSTKLEDSAMYFCASSGSQVDQPQHFGDGTRLSIL.

CDR3 protein: CASALGTEKNIQYF. The CDR3 DNA follows: TGTGCCAGCGCGCTCGGGACAGAAAAAAACATTCAGTACTTC. V usage is TRBV28 and J usage is TRBJ2-4; 7 bases map to TRBD1. The V and J ends lost 8 bases and 4 bases, in that order; junction bases with no gene match: 8. The CDR3 runs 14 residues. Per the germline V gene, CDR1 is MDHEN and CDR2 is SYDVKM.

The genes are TRBV14 and TRBJ2-5; D unresolved. V lost 1 base, J lost 4 bases, and 7 bases lay in between. The CDR3 runs to 13 residues. CDR1 is SGHDN and CDR2 is FVKESK in the germline V gene. The CDR3 bases are TGTGCCAGCAGCCAAGTGGCCCGAGAGACCCAGTACTTC. Its translation is CASSQVARETQYF.